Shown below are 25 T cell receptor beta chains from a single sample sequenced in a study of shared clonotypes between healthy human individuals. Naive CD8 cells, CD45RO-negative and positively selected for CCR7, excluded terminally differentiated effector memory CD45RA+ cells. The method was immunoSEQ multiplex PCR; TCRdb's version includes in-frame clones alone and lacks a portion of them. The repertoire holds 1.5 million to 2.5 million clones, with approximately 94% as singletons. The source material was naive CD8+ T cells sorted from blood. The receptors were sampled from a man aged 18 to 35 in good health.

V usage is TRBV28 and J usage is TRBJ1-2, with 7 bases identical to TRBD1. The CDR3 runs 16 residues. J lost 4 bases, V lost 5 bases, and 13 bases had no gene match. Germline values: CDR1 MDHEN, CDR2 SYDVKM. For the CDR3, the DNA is TGTGCCAGCAGTCTCCGACAGGGTCGAACCCTCTATGGCTACACCTTC. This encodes CASSLRQGRTLYGYTF.

In nucleotides, the CDR3 is TGTGCCAGCAGCTCACCAGGGATCCCGACTTTCATGAACACTGAAGCTTTCTTT. Its translation: CASSSPGIPTFMNTEAFF. The V gene is TRBV7-9, the J gene TRBJ1-1; a possible D gene is TRBD1 (5 bases). V was clipped by 4 bases and J by 0 bases, with 21 bases between them. This CDR3 region has 18 residues. Germline CDR1 and CDR2: SEHNR and FQNEAQ (reference sequence).

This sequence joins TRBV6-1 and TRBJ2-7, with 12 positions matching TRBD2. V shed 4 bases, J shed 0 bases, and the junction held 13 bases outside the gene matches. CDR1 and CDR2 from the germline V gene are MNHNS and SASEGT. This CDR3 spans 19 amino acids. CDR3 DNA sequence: TGTGCCAGCAGTGGATTCCCAAACCTGACTAGCGGGAGCTCCTACGAGCAGTACTTC. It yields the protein CASSGFPNLTSGSSYEQYF.

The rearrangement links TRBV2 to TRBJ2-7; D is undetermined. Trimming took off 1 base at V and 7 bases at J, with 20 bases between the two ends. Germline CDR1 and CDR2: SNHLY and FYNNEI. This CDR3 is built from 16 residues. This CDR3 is CASSEGLGSRLSEQYF. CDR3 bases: TGTGCCAGCAGTGAAGGGTTGGGTAGCCGCCTTAGTGAGCAGTACTTC.

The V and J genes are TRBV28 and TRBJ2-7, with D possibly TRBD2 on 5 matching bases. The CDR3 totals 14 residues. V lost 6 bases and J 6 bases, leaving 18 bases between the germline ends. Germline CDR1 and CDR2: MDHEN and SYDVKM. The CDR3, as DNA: TGTGCCAGCAGCTCGGGGTTTGAAGAGGGCGAGCAGTACTTC. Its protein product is CASSSGFEEGEQYF. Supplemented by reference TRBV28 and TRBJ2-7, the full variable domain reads DVKVTQSSRYLVKRTGEKVFLECVQDMDHENMFWYRQDPGLGLRLIYFSYDVKMKEKGDIPEGYSVSREKKERFSLILESASTNQTSMYLCASSSGFEEGEQYFGPGTRLTVT.

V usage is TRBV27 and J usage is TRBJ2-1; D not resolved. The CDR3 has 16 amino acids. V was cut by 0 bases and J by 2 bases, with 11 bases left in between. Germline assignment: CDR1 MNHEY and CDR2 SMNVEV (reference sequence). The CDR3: CASSLSMPVTYNEQFF. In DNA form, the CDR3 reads TGTGCCAGCAGTTTATCGATGCCAGTAACCTACAATGAGCAGTTCTTC.

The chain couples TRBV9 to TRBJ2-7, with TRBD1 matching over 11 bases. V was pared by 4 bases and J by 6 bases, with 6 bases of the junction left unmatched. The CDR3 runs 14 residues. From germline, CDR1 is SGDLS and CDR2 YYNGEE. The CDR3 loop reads CASSSRDRGFEQYF. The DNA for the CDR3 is TGTGCCAGCAGCTCACGGGACAGGGGGTTCGAGCAGTACTTC.

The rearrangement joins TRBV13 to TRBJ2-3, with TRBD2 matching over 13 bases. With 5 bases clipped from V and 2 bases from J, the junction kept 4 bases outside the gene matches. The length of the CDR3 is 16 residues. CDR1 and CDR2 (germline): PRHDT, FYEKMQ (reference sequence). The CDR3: CASSPGTSGDTDTQYF. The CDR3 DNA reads TGTGCCAGCAGCCCCGGGACTAGCGGGGACACAGATACGCAGTATTTT.

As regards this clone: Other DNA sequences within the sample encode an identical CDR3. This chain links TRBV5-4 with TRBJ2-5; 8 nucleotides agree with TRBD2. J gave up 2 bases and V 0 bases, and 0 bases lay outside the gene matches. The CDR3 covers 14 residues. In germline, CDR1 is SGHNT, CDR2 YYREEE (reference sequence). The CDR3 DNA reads TGTGCCAGCAGCTTGGGACTAGCGCAAGAGACCCAGTACTTC. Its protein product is CASSLGLAQETQYF. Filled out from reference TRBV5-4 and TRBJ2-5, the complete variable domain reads ETGVTQSPTHLIKTRGQQVTLRCSSQSGHNTVSWYQQALGQGPQFIFQYYREEENGRGNFPPRFSGLQFPNYSSELNVNALELDDSALYLCASSLGLAQETQYFGPGTRLLVL.

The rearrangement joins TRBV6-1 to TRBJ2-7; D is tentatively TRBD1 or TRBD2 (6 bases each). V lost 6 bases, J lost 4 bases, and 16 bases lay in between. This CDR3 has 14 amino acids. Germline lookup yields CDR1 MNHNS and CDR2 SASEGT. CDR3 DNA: TGTGCCAGCAGAGGGGGGATTCACCCATACGAGCAGTACTTC. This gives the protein CASRGGIHPYEQYF.

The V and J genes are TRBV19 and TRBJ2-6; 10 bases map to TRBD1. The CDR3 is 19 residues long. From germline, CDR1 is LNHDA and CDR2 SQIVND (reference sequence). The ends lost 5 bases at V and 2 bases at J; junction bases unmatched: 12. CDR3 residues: CASSSGTGVLLAGANVLTF. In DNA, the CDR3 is TGTGCCAGTAGTTCCGGGACAGGGGTCCTCCTTGCTGGGGCCAACGTCCTGACTTTC.

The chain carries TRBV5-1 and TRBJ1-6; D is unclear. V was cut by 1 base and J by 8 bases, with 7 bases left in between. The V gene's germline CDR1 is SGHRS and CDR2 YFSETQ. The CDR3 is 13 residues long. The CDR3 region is CASSLYLDSPLHF. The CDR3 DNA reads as TGCGCCAGCAGCTTGTATCTGGATTCACCCCTCCACTTT.

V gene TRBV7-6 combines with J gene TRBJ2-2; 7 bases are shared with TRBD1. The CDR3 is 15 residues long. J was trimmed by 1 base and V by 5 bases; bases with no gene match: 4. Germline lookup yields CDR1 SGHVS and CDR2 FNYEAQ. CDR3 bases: TGTGCCAGCAGCCCGGGACAGCTGAACACCGGGGAGCTGTTTTTT. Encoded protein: CASSPGQLNTGELFF.

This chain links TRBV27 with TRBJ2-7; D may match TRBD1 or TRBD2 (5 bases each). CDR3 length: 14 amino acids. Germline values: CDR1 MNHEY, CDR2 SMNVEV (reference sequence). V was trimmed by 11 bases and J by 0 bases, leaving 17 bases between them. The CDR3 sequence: CACSWDASSYEQYF. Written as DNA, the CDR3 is TGTGCCTGCTCCTGGGACGCGAGCTCCTACGAGCAGTACTTC.

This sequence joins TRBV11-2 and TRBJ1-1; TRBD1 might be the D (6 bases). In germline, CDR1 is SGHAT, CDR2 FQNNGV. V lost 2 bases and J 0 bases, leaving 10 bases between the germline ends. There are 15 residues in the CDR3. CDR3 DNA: TGTGCCAGCAGCTTAACGACAGGCATGAACACTGAAGCTTTCTTT. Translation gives CASSLTTGMNTEAFF.

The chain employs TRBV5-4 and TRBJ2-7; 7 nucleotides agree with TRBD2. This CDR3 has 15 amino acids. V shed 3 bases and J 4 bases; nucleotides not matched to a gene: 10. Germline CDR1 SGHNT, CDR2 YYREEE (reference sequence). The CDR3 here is CASSSWDYGQYEQYF. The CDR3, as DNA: TGTGCCAGCAGCTCTTGGGACTACGGTCAATACGAGCAGTACTTC. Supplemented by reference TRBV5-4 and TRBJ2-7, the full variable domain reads ETGVTQSPTHLIKTRGQQVTLRCSSQSGHNTVSWYQQALGQGPQFIFQYYREEENGRGNFPPRFSGLQFPNYSSELNVNALELDDSALYLCASSSWDYGQYEQYFGPGTRLTVT.

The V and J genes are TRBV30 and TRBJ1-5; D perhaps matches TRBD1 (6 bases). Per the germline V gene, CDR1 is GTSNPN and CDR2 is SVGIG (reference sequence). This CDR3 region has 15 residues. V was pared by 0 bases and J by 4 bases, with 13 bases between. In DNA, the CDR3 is TGTGCCTGGAGTGTCAGGGGCGACCATAATCAGCCCCAGCATTTT. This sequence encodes CAWSVRGDHNQPQHF.

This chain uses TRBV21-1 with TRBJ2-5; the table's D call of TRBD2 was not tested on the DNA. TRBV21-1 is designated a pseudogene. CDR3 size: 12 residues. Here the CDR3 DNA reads TGTGCCAGCAGCAAGAGGGAAGAGACCCAGTACTTC. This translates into CASSKREETQYF.

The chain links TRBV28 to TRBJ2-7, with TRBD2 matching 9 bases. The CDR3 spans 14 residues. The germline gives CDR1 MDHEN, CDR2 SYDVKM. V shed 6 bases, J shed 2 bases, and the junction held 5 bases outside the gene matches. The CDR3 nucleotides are TGTGCCAGCAGCCCTATAGCGGGAGCCTACGAGCAGTACTTC. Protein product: CASSPIAGAYEQYF.

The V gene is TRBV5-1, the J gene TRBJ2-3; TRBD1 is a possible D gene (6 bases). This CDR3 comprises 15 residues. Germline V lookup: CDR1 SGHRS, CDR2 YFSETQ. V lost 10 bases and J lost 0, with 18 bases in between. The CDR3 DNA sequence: TGCGCCTCATCAGAAGACAGGTTAAGCACAGATACGCAGTATTTT. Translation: CASSEDRLSTDTQYF.

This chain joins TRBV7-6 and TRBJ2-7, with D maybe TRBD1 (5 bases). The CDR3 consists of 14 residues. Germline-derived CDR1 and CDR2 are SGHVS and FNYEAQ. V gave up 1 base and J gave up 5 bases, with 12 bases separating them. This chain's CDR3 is CASSLGWQGHEQYF. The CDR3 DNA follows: TGTGCCAGCAGCTTAGGCTGGCAGGGCCACGAGCAGTACTTC.

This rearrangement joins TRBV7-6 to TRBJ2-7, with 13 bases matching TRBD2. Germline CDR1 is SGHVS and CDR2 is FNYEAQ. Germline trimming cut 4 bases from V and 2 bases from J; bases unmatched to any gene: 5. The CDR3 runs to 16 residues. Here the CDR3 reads CASSSIGTSGTYEQYF. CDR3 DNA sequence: TGTGCCAGCAGCTCGATCGGGACTAGCGGGACCTACGAGCAGTACTTC.

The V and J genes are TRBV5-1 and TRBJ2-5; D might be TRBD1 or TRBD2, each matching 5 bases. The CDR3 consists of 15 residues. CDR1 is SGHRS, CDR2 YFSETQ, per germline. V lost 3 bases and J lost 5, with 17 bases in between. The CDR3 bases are TGCGCCAGCAGCTCCAGTTACACGGGGCTCGAGACCCAGTACTTC. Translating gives CASSSSYTGLETQYF. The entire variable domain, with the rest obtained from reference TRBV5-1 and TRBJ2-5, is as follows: KAGVTQTPRYLIKTRGQQVTLSCSPISGHRSVSWYQQTPGQGLQFLFEYFSETQRNKGNFPGRFSGRQFSNSRSEMNVSTLELGDSALYLCASSSSYTGLETQYFGPGTRLLVL.

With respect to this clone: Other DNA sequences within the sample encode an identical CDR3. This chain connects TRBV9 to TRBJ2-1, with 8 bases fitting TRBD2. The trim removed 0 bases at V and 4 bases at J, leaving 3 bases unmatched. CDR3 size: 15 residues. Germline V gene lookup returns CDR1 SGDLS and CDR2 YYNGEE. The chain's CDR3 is CASSVGTSPYNEQFF. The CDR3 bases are TGTGCCAGCAGCGTAGGGACTAGCCCGTACAATGAGCAGTTCTTC.

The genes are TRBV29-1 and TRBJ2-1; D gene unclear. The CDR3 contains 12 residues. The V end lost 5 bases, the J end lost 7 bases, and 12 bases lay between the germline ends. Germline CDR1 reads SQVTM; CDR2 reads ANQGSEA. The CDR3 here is CSVHLSWNEQFF. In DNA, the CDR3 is TGCAGCGTTCACCTTAGCTGGAATGAGCAGTTCTTC.